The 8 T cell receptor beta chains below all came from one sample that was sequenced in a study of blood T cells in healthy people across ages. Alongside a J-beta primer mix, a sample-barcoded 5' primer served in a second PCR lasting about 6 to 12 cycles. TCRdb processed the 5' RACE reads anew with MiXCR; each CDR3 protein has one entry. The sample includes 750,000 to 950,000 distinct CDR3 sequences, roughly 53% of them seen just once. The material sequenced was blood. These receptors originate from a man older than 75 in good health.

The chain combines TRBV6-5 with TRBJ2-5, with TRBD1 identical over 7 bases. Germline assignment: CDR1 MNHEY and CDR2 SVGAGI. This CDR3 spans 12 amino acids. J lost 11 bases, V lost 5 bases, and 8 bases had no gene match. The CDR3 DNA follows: TGTGCCAGCAGTCTAACAGGGGCAGTGCAGTACTTC. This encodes CASSLTGAVQYF.

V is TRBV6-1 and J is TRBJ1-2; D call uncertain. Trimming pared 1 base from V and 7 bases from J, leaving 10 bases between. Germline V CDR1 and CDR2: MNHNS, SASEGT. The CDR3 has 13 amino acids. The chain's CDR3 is CASSEGPVGGYTF. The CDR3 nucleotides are TGTGCCAGCAGTGAAGGGCCGGTAGGTGGCTACACCTTC.

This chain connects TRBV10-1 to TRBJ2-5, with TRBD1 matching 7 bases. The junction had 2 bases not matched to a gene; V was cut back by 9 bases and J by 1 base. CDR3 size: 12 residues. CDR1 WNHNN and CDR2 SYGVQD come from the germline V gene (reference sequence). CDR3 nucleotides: TGCGCCAGAACAGGGGTCCAAGAGACCCAGTACTTC. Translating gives CARTGVQETQYF.

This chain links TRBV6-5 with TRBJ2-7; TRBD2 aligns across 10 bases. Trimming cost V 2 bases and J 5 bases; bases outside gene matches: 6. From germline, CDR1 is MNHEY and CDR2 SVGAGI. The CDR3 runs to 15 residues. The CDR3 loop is CASSYQSGRADEQYF. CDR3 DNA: TGTGCCAGCAGTTACCAGAGCGGGAGGGCTGACGAGCAGTACTTC.

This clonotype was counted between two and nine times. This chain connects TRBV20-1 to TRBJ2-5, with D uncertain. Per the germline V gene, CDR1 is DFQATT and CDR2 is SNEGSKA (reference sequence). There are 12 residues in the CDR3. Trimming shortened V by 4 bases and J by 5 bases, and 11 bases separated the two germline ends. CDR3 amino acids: CSANVGMETQYF. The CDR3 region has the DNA TGCAGTGCTAACGTGGGGATGGAGACCCAGTACTTC.

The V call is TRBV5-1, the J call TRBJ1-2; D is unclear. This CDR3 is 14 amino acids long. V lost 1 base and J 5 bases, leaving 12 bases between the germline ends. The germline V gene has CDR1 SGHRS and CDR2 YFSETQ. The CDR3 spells CASSLHGEWYGYTF. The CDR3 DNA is TGCGCCAGCAGCTTGCACGGCGAATGGTATGGCTACACCTTC.

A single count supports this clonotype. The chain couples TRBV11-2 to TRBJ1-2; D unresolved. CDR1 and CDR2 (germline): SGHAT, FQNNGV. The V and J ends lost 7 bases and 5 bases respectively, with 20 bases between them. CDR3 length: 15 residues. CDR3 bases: TGTGCCAGCAATTCCCCGCGGGGTTCTGGGTATGGCTACACCTTC. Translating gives CASNSPRGSGYGYTF.

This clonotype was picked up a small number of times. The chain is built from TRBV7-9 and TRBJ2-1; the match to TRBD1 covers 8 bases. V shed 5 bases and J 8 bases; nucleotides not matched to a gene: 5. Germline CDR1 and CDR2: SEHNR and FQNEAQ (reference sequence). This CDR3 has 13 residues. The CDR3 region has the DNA TGTGCCAGCAGCGCCGGACAGGGCCATGAGCAGTTCTTC. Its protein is CASSAGQGHEQFF. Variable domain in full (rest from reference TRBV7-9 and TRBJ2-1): DTGVSQNPRHKITKRGQNVTFRCDPISEHNRLYWYRQTLGQGPEFLTYFQNEAQLEKSRLLSDRFSAERPKGSFSTLEIQRTEQGDSAMYLCASSAGQGHEQFFGPGTRLTVL.